The 24 T cell receptor beta chains below all came from one sample that was sequenced in a study of post-analysis software for immune sequencing data. These receptors have no known antigen. Built from TCR beta cDNA, the libraries had unique molecular identifiers in them. TCRdb analysed the PCR reads with MiXCR anew, one entry per CDR3 protein. The sample lists approximately 660,000 distinct CDR3 sequences; 59% were seen once. General study results and limits: Five TRBV segments, TRBV5-6, TRBV5-1 and TRBV20-1 among them, were found more frequent in patients than controls.

The sequenced sample was blood. The receptors here all came from a girl aged 2 to 10 with multiple sclerosis.

A remark on this clonotype: The junction departs from germline at one end; a sequencing error may be responsible. This chain uses TRBV12-3 or TRBV12-4 with TRBJ1-4, with 7 positions matching TRBD1. The CDR3 consists of 16 residues. The CDR3 nucleotides are TGTGCCATCAGTTCGGATTCGGGACAGCTTAATGAAAAACTGTTTTTT. This encodes CAISSDSGQLNEKLFF.

The rearrangement uses TRBV5-5 and TRBJ2-1; 10 bases line up with TRBD2. Trimming removed 4 bases from V and 1 base from J; junction bases left unmatched: 5. This CDR3 is built from 16 residues. Germline values: CDR1 SGHKS, CDR2 YYEKEE (reference sequence). The chain's CDR3 is CASSTDSGGSYNEQFF. Here the CDR3 DNA reads TGTGCCAGCAGCACCGATAGCGGGGGGTCCTACAATGAGCAGTTCTTC.

V gene TRBV6-6 combines with J gene TRBJ2-5; TRBD2 matches 10 bases. Germline trimming cut 0 bases from V and 2 bases from J; bases unmatched to any gene: 3. The CDR3 totals 16 residues. The germline CDR1 and CDR2 sequences are MNHNY and SVGAGI (reference sequence). The CDR3 sequence: CASSYSLAGPQETQYF. CDR3 in DNA: TGTGCCAGCAGTTACTCACTAGCGGGACCTCAAGAGACCCAGTACTTC.

The chain links TRBV27 to TRBJ2-1; weak D call: TRBD1 (6 bases). From germline, CDR1 is MNHEY and CDR2 SMNVEV (reference sequence). The CDR3 runs 17 residues. Trimming took off 5 bases at V and 0 bases at J, with 17 bases between the two ends. CDR3 protein: CASSLTGPQGSYNEQFF. The DNA for the CDR3 is TGTGCCAGCAGTCTTACAGGGCCCCAAGGCTCCTACAATGAGCAGTTCTTC.

The table lists this clonotype with a few counts. Here the CDR3 reads CASSLVPSGGQETQYF. CDR3 coding DNA: TGTGCCAGCAGCTTAGTGCCTAGCGGGGGGCAAGAGACCCAGTACTTC. The chain carries TRBV7-8 and TRBJ2-5; TRBD2 agrees at 11 bases. Germline-derived CDR1 and CDR2 are SGHVS and FQNEAQ. The CDR3 has 16 residues. J gave up 2 bases and V 1 base, and 3 bases lay outside the gene matches. The complete variable domain, with remaining parts taken from reference TRBV7-8 and TRBJ2-5, reads GAGVSQSPRYKVAKRGQDVALRCDPISGHVSLFWYQQALGQGPEFLTYFQNEAQLDKSGLPSDRFFAERPEGSVSTLKIQRTQQEDSAVYLCASSLVPSGGQETQYFGPGTRLLVL.

The rearrangement links TRBV20-1 to TRBJ2-4; 9 bases align to TRBD2. Germline V lookup: CDR1 DFQATT, CDR2 SNEGSKA (reference sequence). The V and J ends lost 1 base and 8 bases, in that order; junction bases with no gene match: 9. The CDR3 has 15 residues. DNA of the CDR3: TGCAGTGCTAGAGCATTTGGCGGGAGGGTCGACATTCAGTACTTC. Translated, it gives CSARAFGGRVDIQYF.

CDR3 amino acids: CSATPGVGGYTF. For the CDR3, the DNA is TGCAGCGCAACCCCAGGGGTGGGCGGCTACACCTTC. This chain joins TRBV29-1 and TRBJ1-2, with a weak D call TRBD1 (6 bases). This CDR3 has 12 amino acids. Trimming stripped 7 bases from V and 8 bases from J, with 17 bases between. Germline V gene sequence: CDR1 SQVTM, CDR2 ANQGSEA.

The chain has TRBV5-1 and TRBJ2-7; 9 bases align to TRBD2. The J segment lost 6 bases and the V segment lost 0 bases, leaving 7 bases of the junction unmatched. Per germline, CDR1 SGHRS and CDR2 YFSETQ. This CDR3 contains 15 residues. The CDR3 here is CASSLGSAGGPEQYF. In DNA, the CDR3 is TGCGCCAGCAGCTTGGGTTCAGCGGGAGGACCCGAGCAGTACTTC.

This clonotype was found a few times. This sequence joins TRBV3-1 and TRBJ2-3; D unresolved. The CDR3 has 18 residues. V lost 1 base to trimming and J lost 2 bases, with 19 bases between them. Germline loops: CDR1 LGHDT, CDR2 YNNKEL (reference sequence). The CDR3 is CASSQVAIRQASTDTQYF. The CDR3 DNA is TGTGCCAGCAGCCAAGTCGCCATCAGGCAGGCGTCCACAGATACGCAGTATTTT.

V gene TRBV10-3 combines with J gene TRBJ2-3, with D possibly being TRBD1 (7 bases). Germline V gene lookup returns CDR1 ENHRY and CDR2 SYGVKD. V was shortened by 5 bases and J by 4 bases, with 13 bases between the two germline ends. The CDR3 is 14 residues long. CDR3 protein: CAISTGVAADTQYF. CDR3 DNA: TGTGCCATCAGTACAGGGGTAGCGGCAGATACGCAGTATTTT.

The J gene is TRBJ2-1, the V gene TRBV4-1; TRBD2 agrees at 7 bases. Germline values: CDR1 MGHRA, CDR2 YSYEKL. The CDR3 covers 17 residues. With 3 bases clipped from V and 5 bases from J, the junction kept 13 bases outside the gene matches. CDR3 nucleotides: TGCGCCAGCAGCCAGGTCCCTAAGATAGCGGGCAACAATGAGCAGTTCTTC. Residues: CASSQVPKIAGNNEQFF.

J is TRBJ2-5 and V is TRBV2, with a possible D match to TRBD1 (5 bases). V gave up 1 base and J gave up 2 bases, with 11 bases separating them. The CDR3 extends over 15 amino acids. The germline gives CDR1 SNHLY, CDR2 FYNNEI. The CDR3: CASSEGPRQQETQYF. The CDR3 nucleotides read TGTGCCAGCAGTGAAGGCCCCCGACAGCAAGAGACCCAGTACTTC.

J is TRBJ2-5 and V is TRBV5-5; possibly TRBD2 for D (5 bases). Germline values: CDR1 SGHKS, CDR2 YYEKEE (reference sequence). V was clipped by 6 bases and J by 0 bases, with 18 bases between them. The length of the CDR3 is 16 residues. CDR3 region: CASTAWEEGYQETQYF. The CDR3 DNA reads TGTGCCAGCACAGCTTGGGAAGAGGGATACCAAGAGACCCAGTACTTC. Using reference TRBV5-5 and TRBJ2-5 for the parts outside the CDR3, the full variable domain is DAGVTQSPTHLIKTRGQQVTLRCSPISGHKSVSWYQQVLGQGPQFIFQYYEKEERGRGNFPDRFSARQFPNYSSELNVNALLLGDSALYLCASTAWEEGYQETQYFGPGTRLLVL.

The rearrangement uses TRBV6-6 and TRBJ2-7, with D unclear. The V gene's germline CDR1 is MNHNY and CDR2 SVGAGI (reference sequence). This CDR3 region has 12 residues. The V end lost 8 bases, the J end lost 3 bases, and 11 bases lay between the germline ends. Here the CDR3 DNA reads TGTGCCAGCGGCCCTGGGGTCTACGAGCAGTACTTC. Protein: CASGPGVYEQYF.

This clonotype was seen just once. The chain couples TRBV6-2 or TRBV6-3 to TRBJ2-6; no clear D. CDR1 MNHEY and CDR2 SVGEGT come from the germline V gene. V was shortened by 6 bases and J by 0 bases, with 18 bases between the two germline ends. The CDR3 is 18 residues long. This CDR3 is CASRISINAASGANVLTF. The DNA for the CDR3 is TGTGCCAGCAGGATTTCGATTAATGCCGCCTCTGGGGCCAACGTCCTGACTTTC.

The chain employs TRBV19 and TRBJ2-3, with 9 bases matching TRBD1. V lost 10 bases, J lost 2 bases, and 13 bases stayed unmatched. Per germline, CDR1 LNHDA and CDR2 SQIVND (reference sequence). The CDR3 sequence is 16 residues long. The CDR3 DNA follows: TGTGCCACTACCCCCTCCGGGACAGGGCTCACAGATACGCAGTATTTT. The encoded protein is CATTPSGTGLTDTQYF.

This chain connects TRBV29-1 to TRBJ1-5; D not resolved. V gave up 5 bases and J gave up 1 base, with 9 bases separating them. CDR3 size: 13 residues. Germline V CDR1 and CDR2: SQVTM, ANQGSEA. CDR3 coding DNA: TGCAGCGTTCTCACTTCAAGCAATCAGCCCCAGCATTTT. The encoded protein is CSVLTSSNQPQHF. The entire variable domain, with the rest obtained from reference TRBV29-1 and TRBJ1-5, is as follows: SAVISQKPSRDICQRGTSLTIQCQVDSQVTMMFWYRQQPGQSLTLIATANQGSEATYESGFVIDKFPISRPNLTFSTLTVSNMSPEDSSIYLCSVLTSSNQPQHFGDGTRLSIL.

The genes are TRBV7-9 and TRBJ2-3; D might be TRBD2 (5 bases). This CDR3 contains 16 residues. Between the trimmed V and J ends, which lost 2 bases and 5 bases, there was a span of 17 bases. Looked up from germline, CDR1 is SEHNR and CDR2 is FQNEAQ (reference sequence). DNA for the CDR3: TGTGCCAGCAGCTTAAGCAGCGTCGGGGTAGAAGATACGCAGTATTTT. As protein: CASSLSSVGVEDTQYF.

This chain connects TRBV4-3 to TRBJ1-4, with 8 bases aligning to TRBD1. The CDR3 has 15 residues. Germline loops: CDR1 LGHNA, CDR2 YSLEER. J was trimmed by 2 bases and V by 3 bases; bases with no gene match: 2. CDR3 DNA: TGCGCCAGCAGCCATCGGACAGGGACTAATGAAAAACTGTTTTTT. This sequence encodes CASSHRTGTNEKLFF.

The CDR3 is CAWSVPGFTYEQYF. The CDR3 DNA sequence: TGTGCCTGGAGTGTACCCGGGTTTACCTACGAGCAGTACTTC. The chain is built from TRBV30 and TRBJ2-7; D not resolved. Germline V gene sequence: CDR1 GTSNPN, CDR2 SVGIG (reference sequence). This CDR3 spans 14 amino acids. Trimming cost V 0 bases and J 2 bases, with 11 bases left between them.

The rearrangement uses TRBV15 and TRBJ2-1; 10 bases agree with TRBD2. With V trimmed by 0 bases and J by 8 bases, 7 bases remained unmatched. Germline V gene data show CDR1 as LNHNV and CDR2 as YYDKDF (reference sequence). The CDR3 totals 16 residues. Here the CDR3 reads CATSRDLAGAGDEQFF. The CDR3 DNA is TGTGCCACCAGCAGAGATCTAGCGGGAGCAGGCGATGAGCAGTTCTTC.

The chain is built from TRBV7-2 and TRBJ2-5; unclear D gene. The CDR3 has 13 amino acids. Trimming took off 1 base at V and 7 bases at J, with 10 bases between the two ends. CDR1 SGHTA and CDR2 FQGNSA come from the germline V gene. In DNA, the CDR3 is TGTGCCAGCAGCTTAGGTGGTAAAGGGACCCAGTACTTC. This codes for CASSLGGKGTQYF.

V gene TRBV6-6 combines with J gene TRBJ2-3; 10 bases are a match to TRBD2. Germline-derived CDR1 and CDR2 are MNHNY and SVGAGI (reference sequence). The CDR3 runs to 15 residues. Germline trimming cut 4 bases from V and 5 bases from J; bases unmatched to any gene: 6. DNA for the CDR3: TGTGCCAGCAGTTCGAGCGGGGGGGGGTTAGATACGCAGTATTTT. It is translated as CASSSSGGGLDTQYF.

The chain uses TRBV6-2 or TRBV6-3 and TRBJ1-2; possibly TRBD1 for D (5 bases). Trimming stripped 2 bases from V and 4 bases from J, with 11 bases between. Germline CDR1 reads MNHEY; CDR2 reads SVGEGT. The CDR3 sequence is 14 residues long. The CDR3 protein is CASSYPGAVYGYTF. The CDR3 DNA reads TGTGCCAGCAGTTACCCCGGGGCAGTCTATGGCTACACCTTC.